The sample holds one count of the clone carrying this T cell receptor (beta chain). As yet, its antigen is unknown. V was shortened by 3 bases and J by 4 bases, with 10 bases between the two germline ends. CDR1 and CDR2 (germline): SGHAT, FQDESV (reference sequence). The CDR3 contains 13 residues. Clones were sequenced by immunoSEQ multiplex PCR, and TCRdb holds only the in-frame ones, with some missing. The sample lists about 99,000 clones; 91% were seen once. This entry is derived from a study of T cell responses to AZD1222 COVID-19 vaccine. Whole-study results and caveats: CD4 TCRs associated with vaccination spanned spike, dominating at 160-218 and 743-854.

This TCR was recovered from an adult in good health. The material sequenced was peripheral blood, taken on day 0 of AZD1222 vaccination. The chain is built from TRBV11-1 and TRBJ2-7; D not resolved. The DNA of the CDR3 is TGTGCCAGCAGCTTTTCGGGTGCGTACGAGCAGTACTTC. Translated: CASSFSGAYEQYF.